A selection of T cell receptor beta chains follows, all from one sample in a study of blood T cell repertoires in COVID-19. Clones were sequenced by immunoSEQ multiplex PCR, and TCRdb holds only the in-frame ones, with some missing. The table shows roughly 250,000 clones, with around four fifths occurring only once. The sample comprised peripheral blood. Every receptor here comes from a woman aged 55 to 70 with active or convalescent COVID-19. CDR3s include the opening cysteine and the closing phenylalanine or tryptophan. The order of the fields is CDR3 protein, CDR3 DNA, J gene, D gene, V gene, clone size. D genes are given only for firm matches. Clone sizes are given selectively: once, few, many, or a class where the clone is expanded.

CASSLPRNTEAFF	TGTGCCAGCAGCCTTCCCCGGAACACTGAAGCTTTCTTT	TRBJ1-1	.	TRBV3-1/TRBV3-2	.
CATRVGTSASYEQYF	TGTGCCACCCGGGTGGGGACTAGCGCCTCCTACGAGCAGTACTTC	TRBJ2-7	TRBD2	TRBV2	.
CSFSGTGAQETQYF	TGCAGCTTCTCCGGGACAGGGGCCCAAGAGACCCAGTACTTC	TRBJ2-5	TRBD1	TRBV29-1	.
CASSLRDNLPRRTQYF	TGTGCCAGCAGCCTCCGGGACAACCTCCCCCGGAGGACCCAGTACTTC	TRBJ2-5	.	TRBV4-2	.
CATSRGLADNEQFF	TGTGCCACCAGCAGAGGGTTAGCGGACAATGAGCAGTTCTTC	TRBJ2-1	.	TRBV15	.
CASSEKSLRSYNEQFF	TGTGCCAGCAGCGAAAAGAGTCTGCGCTCCTACAATGAGCAGTTCTTC	TRBJ2-1	.	TRBV3-1/TRBV3-2	.
CASSVGVGTGESPLHF	TGTGCCAGCAGCGTAGGTGTTGGGACAGGGGAATCACCCCTCCACTTT	TRBJ1-6	TRBD1	TRBV9	.
CASSEGQEGGYTF	TGTGCCAGCAGTGAGGGACAGGAGGGAGGCTACACCTTC	TRBJ1-2	TRBD1	TRBV6-1	.
CASSPPPLAGVRDTQYF	TGTGCCAGTAGTCCCCCCCCTCTAGCGGGAGTAAGGGATACGCAGTATTTT	TRBJ2-3	TRBD2	TRBV19	few
CASIQGAPTGSPLHF	TGTGCCAGCATACAGGGGGCCCCTACTGGTTCACCCCTCCACTTT	TRBJ1-6	TRBD1	TRBV2	few
CASSLDPTSGYTF	TGTGCCAGCAGCCTCGACCCCACTAGTGGCTACACCTTC	TRBJ1-2	.	TRBV5-6	.
CASSDKVRLALGEQFF	TGTGCCAGCAGCGATAAGGTGAGACTAGCGTTAGGTGAGCAGTTCTTC	TRBJ2-1	TRBD2	TRBV11-2	.
CASSLDRQRGNEQFF	TGTGCCAGCAGCTTAGATCGCCAGCGGGGAAATGAGCAGTTCTTC	TRBJ2-1	TRBD2	TRBV11-2	few
CATSIAGQGANEQFF	TGTGCCACCAGCATTGCGGGACAGGGGGCCAATGAGCAGTTCTTC	TRBJ2-1	TRBD1	TRBV15	.
CASSLVVGGGQPQHF	TGTGCCAGCAGCTTAGTTGTGGGGGGTGGTCAGCCCCAGCATTTT	TRBJ1-5	.	TRBV7-2	once
CASSLRYEQYF	TGTGCCAGCAGCCTACGCTACGAGCAGTACTTC	TRBJ2-7	.	TRBV7-9	.
CASTLDLVTGDEKLFF	TGTGCCAGCACCCTCGACCTGGTTACAGGGGATGAAAAACTGTTTTTT	TRBJ1-4	TRBD1	TRBV6-7	many
CASRGGEQYF	TGTGCCAGCAGGGGAGGCGAGCAGTACTTC	TRBJ2-7	.	TRBV11-2	.
CAISESTGTDTQYF	TGTGCCATCAGTGAGTCGACAGGAACAGATACGCAGTATTTT	TRBJ2-3	.	TRBV10-3	.
CASSSGWDTGELFF	TGTGCCAGCAGTTCGGGTTGGGACACCGGGGAGCTGTTTTTT	TRBJ2-2	.	TRBV28	.